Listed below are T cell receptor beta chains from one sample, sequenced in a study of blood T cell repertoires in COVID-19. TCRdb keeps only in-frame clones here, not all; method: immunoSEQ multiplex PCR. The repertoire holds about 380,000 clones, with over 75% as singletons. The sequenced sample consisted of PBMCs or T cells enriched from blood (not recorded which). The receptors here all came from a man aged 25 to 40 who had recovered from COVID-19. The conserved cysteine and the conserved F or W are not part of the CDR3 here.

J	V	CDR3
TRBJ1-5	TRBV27	ASSLVSGGGQPQH
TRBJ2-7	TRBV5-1	ASSLGFGGVGEQY
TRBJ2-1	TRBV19	ASSWGQSYNEQF
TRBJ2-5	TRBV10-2	ASSEQAETQY
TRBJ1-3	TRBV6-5	ASSRTGDGNTIY
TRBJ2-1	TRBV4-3	ASSQEGLAGDNEQF
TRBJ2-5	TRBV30	AWSVSGGPATQY
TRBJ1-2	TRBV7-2	ASSQSCGPAGLSGYT
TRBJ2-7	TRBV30	AWSVGFAGTYEQY
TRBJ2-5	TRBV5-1	ASSPRGMEETQY